This TCR beta chain appears in the sequencing data of a study of T cell changes during pregnancy in multiple sclerosis. V lost 3 bases, J lost 7 bases, and 13 bases lay in between. The CDR3 runs to 13 residues. The germline gives CDR1 MNHEY, CDR2 SMNVEV (reference sequence). Profiled with immunoSEQ multiplex PCR; TCRdb holds only in-frame clones, not every one. The repertoire consists of under 40,000 clones, with 75% to 90% occurring once and the leading ten covering about 5%. The sequencing used CD8+ T cells from peripheral blood mononuclear cells, collected after pregnancy. The chain recombines TRBV27 with TRBJ2-7; a possible D gene is TRBD2 (5 bases). The sequence came from a female donor with multiple sclerosis, enrolled in a pregnancy study. The CDR3 loop reads CASSFAGLKEQYF. DNA of the CDR3: TGTGCCAGCAGTTTCGCGGGTTTGAAGGAGCAGTACTTC.